This T cell receptor beta chain was captured by sequencing in a study of response to subunit inactivated influenza vaccine. This clonotype was counted between two and nine times. Its target is unknown. Whole-study findings and limits: That few new T cells are recruited by each seasonal influenza vaccination was the authors' suggestion.

The CDR3 is made up of 13 amino acids. Germline CDR1 is SGHDT and CDR2 is YYEEEE. Trimming removed 4 bases at V and 6 bases at J, with 11 bases between. From the RT-PCR reads, TCRdb called clonotypes with MiXCR, one entry per CDR3 protein. This repertoire shows over 450,000 distinct CDR3 sequences, approximately 13% found once; its top ten account for approximately 14%. The genes are TRBV5-6 and TRBJ2-1; D may be TRBD2 (6 bases). This TCR was recovered from a man between 50 and 59 years old who received an inactivated influenza vaccine. The sample here was PBMCs from blood, taken roughly 47 days after vaccination. The CDR3 is CASSPGDGNEQFF. The CDR3 nucleotides read TGTGCCAGCAGCCCGGGAGACGGCAATGAGCAGTTCTTC.